This is a list of T cell receptor beta chains from one sample in a study of T cells in Graves' hyperthyroidism and ophthalmopathy. TCRdb called the multiplex PCR reads again in MiXCR, with one record for every CDR3 protein. The repertoire holds about 150,000 distinct CDR3 sequences, with around 20% as singletons. Sequenced sample: blood. Source of these receptors: a woman aged 45 to 65 with Graves' hyperthyroidism that later progressed to Graves' ophthalmopathy. Each CDR3 is given with its conserved first and last residue. Fields, in order: V gene, clone size, D gene, CDR3 length, J gene, CDR3 protein, CDR3 DNA. D genes are given only for firm matches. Clone sizes are given selectively: once, few, many, or a class where the clone is expanded.

TRBV27	many	TRBD1	15	TRBJ2-5	CASSSGTGGAETQYF	TGTGCCAGCAGTAGCGGGACAGGGGGCGCCGAGACCCAGTACTTC
TRBV30	many	.	12	TRBJ2-5	CAARGPGETQYF	TGTGCTGCGAGGGGTCCCGGGGAGACCCAGTACTTC
TRBV20-1	many	.	13	TRBJ2-1	CSAYSARDNEQFF	TGCAGTGCATACAGTGCGCGGGACAATGAGCAGTTCTTC
TRBV6-4	few	TRBD1	15	TRBJ1-1	CAHEDRASSYAEAFF	TGTGCCCACGAGGACAGGGCCTCTTCCTACGCTGAAGCTTTCTTT
TRBV6-2/TRBV6-3	many	TRBD1	19	TRBJ1-4	CASTSPTGGASWEAEKLFF	TGTGCCAGCACTTCCCCAACAGGGGGCGCATCATGGGAAGCTGAAAAACTGTTTTTT
TRBV4-2	few	TRBD1	14	TRBJ2-7	CASSQSDRTYEQYF	TGTGCCAGCAGCCAATCGGACAGGACCTACGAGCAGTACTTC
TRBV5-1	.	.	15	TRBJ2-6	CASTPLGSGANVLTF	TGCGCCAGCACCCCCTTAGGATCTGGGGCCAACGTCCTGACTTTC
TRBV5-1	few	TRBD2	14	TRBJ2-5	CASRGAGGTETQYF	TGCGCCAGCAGAGGAGCGGGAGGGACCGAGACCCAGTACTTC
TRBV25-1	few	.	11	TRBJ1-2	CASSIGSGYTF	TGTGCCAGCAGTATAGGTAGTGGCTACACCTTC
TRBV6-1	few	.	14	TRBJ2-1	CASRGESQGNEQFF	TGTGCCAGCAGAGGGGAGAGTCAGGGTAATGAGCAGTTCTTC
TRBV12-5	many	.	14	TRBJ2-5	CASGERQAKETQYF	TGTGCTAGTGGGGAAAGACAGGCGAAAGAGACCCAGTACTTC
TRBV11-1	many	.	12	TRBJ1-1	CASTSTNTEAFF	TGTGCCAGCACCTCAACGAACACTGAAGCTTTCTTT
TRBV2	many	.	14	TRBJ2-7	CASSPDRNSYEQYF	TGTGCCAGCAGTCCCGACAGGAACTCCTACGAGCAGTACTTC
TRBV20-1	few	TRBD2	15	TRBJ2-1	CSARMREGLGNEQFF	TGCAGTGCTAGGATGCGGGAGGGCCTTGGTAATGAGCAGTTCTTC
TRBV29-1	many	TRBD2	12	TRBJ2-1	CSAGTSGSEQFF	TGCAGCGCCGGGACTAGCGGATCTGAGCAGTTCTTC
TRBV20-1	many	.	14	TRBJ1-3	CSAQQGVSGNTIYF	TGCAGTGCCCAACAGGGAGTCTCTGGAAACACCATATATTTT
TRBV18	.	.	17	TRBJ1-4	CASSSTVIGIVREKLFF	TGTGCCAGCTCATCAACCGTCATCGGGATCGTGCGAGAAAAACTGTTTTTT
TRBV28	.	.	15	TRBJ2-3	CASSLVGAGTDTQYF	TGTGCCAGCAGTTTAGTAGGGGCCGGCACAGATACGCAGTATTTT
TRBV7-9	.	TRBD2	16	TRBJ2-5	CASSLTTSGRRETQYF	TGTGCCAGCAGCCTTACGACTAGCGGGAGGAGGGAGACCCAGTACTTC
TRBV29-1	few	.	16	TRBJ2-3	CSSKGGSKGSTDTQYF	TGCAGCTCAAAGGGGGGTTCTAAGGGCTCTACAGATACGCAGTATTTT